This is a list of T cell receptor beta chains from one sample in a study of T cell responses to AZD1222 COVID-19 vaccine. Clones were read by immunoSEQ multiplex PCR, and TCRdb kept only the in-frame ones, dropping some. The sample consists of some 63,000 clones, 84% of them appearing once. The material was peripheral blood, obtained on day 0 of AZD1222 vaccination. These receptors were collected from an adult in good health. Each CDR3 is given with its conserved first and last residue. The D gene is left open where the match is weak. Not all rows give a size; the values are once, few, many and, for expanded clones, a class.

CDR3 protein	CDR3 DNA	D gene	CDR3 length	clone size	V gene	J gene
CARSLRAQSTDTQYF	TGTGCCAGAAGCTTGAGAGCCCAGTCAACAGATACGCAGTATTTT	.	15	.	TRBV5-3	TRBJ2-3
CASSDRGYGYTF	TGTGCCAGCAGTGACAGGGGATATGGCTACACCTTC	.	12	.	TRBV25-1	TRBJ1-2
CASSGQNSNQPQHF	TGTGCCAGCAGCGGACAGAATAGCAATCAGCCCCAGCATTTT	.	14	.	TRBV7-9	TRBJ1-5
CASSPRGAGEAYEQYF	TGTGCCAGCAGCCCACGGGGAGCGGGAGAAGCATACGAGCAGTACTTC	TRBD2	16	.	TRBV7-6	TRBJ2-7
CASSPFRGLDTEAFF	TGTGCCAGCTCACCTTTCAGGGGTCTTGACACTGAAGCTTTCTTT	.	15	.	TRBV18	TRBJ1-1
CASSPYGANVLTF	TGTGCCAGCAGCCCTTATGGGGCCAACGTCCTGACTTTC	.	13	.	TRBV12-3/TRBV12-4	TRBJ2-6
CASSFGVGETQYF	TGTGCCAGCAGCTTCGGGGTGGGGGAGACCCAGTACTTC	.	13	.	TRBV7-2	TRBJ2-5
CASSLYIGNQPQHF	TGTGCCAGCAGCCTCTACATTGGCAATCAGCCCCAGCATTTT	.	14	.	TRBV7-2	TRBJ1-5
CASSPTPDRTNGYTF	TGTGCCAGCAGTCCGACCCCGGACAGGACAAATGGCTACACCTTC	TRBD1	15	.	TRBV6-5	TRBJ1-2
CAWSVWSGTETQYF	TGTGCCTGGAGTGTATGGAGCGGGACGGAGACCCAGTACTTC	TRBD2	14	.	TRBV30	TRBJ2-5
CSVEHRFVGYGYTF	TGCAGCGTTGAACACCGCTTCGTCGGCTATGGCTACACCTTC	.	14	.	TRBV29-1	TRBJ1-2
CASSPPPGQGSSYEQYF	TGTGCCAGCAGTCCCCCTCCCGGACAGGGAAGTAGCTACGAGCAGTACTTC	TRBD1	17	.	TRBV28	TRBJ2-7
CASSLLGYEQYF	TGTGCCAGCAGTTTGCTGGGCTACGAGCAGTACTTC	.	12	.	TRBV12-3/TRBV12-4	TRBJ2-7
CASSYRDPDNEQFF	TGTGCCAGCAGCTACCGGGACCCCGACAATGAGCAGTTCTTC	.	14	.	TRBV5-6	TRBJ2-1
CASSSRDNSEAFF	TGTGCCAGCAGCTCCCGGGACAATAGTGAAGCTTTCTTT	.	13	.	TRBV9	TRBJ1-1
CASRYFSGTSGGYTF	TGTGCCAGCAGGTATTTCTCCGGGACGTCTGGTGGCTACACCTTC	.	15	.	TRBV2	TRBJ1-2
CASPRPHNSPLHF	TGTGCCAGCCCCCGGCCCCATAATTCACCCCTCCACTTT	.	13	.	TRBV3-1/TRBV3-2	TRBJ1-6
CASSQAERPGMGLFF	TGTGCCAGCAGCCAAGCGGAAAGACCTGGGATGGGGCTGTTTTTT	.	15	.	TRBV4-2	TRBJ2-2
CASSYSGRATDTQYF	TGTGCCAGCAGTTACTCCGGGAGGGCCACAGATACGCAGTATTTT	TRBD2	15	.	TRBV6-5	TRBJ2-3
CASSLTMSYEQYF	TGTGCCAGTAGTCTCACCATGTCCTACGAGCAGTACTTC	.	13	many	TRBV19	TRBJ2-7
CASNSSPWGWETQYF	TGTGCCAGCAACTCCTCCCCATGGGGTTGGGAGACCCAGTACTTC	.	15	.	TRBV28	TRBJ2-5
CASSLAQISDTQYF	TGCGCCAGCAGCTTGGCACAGATCTCAGATACGCAGTATTTT	.	14	.	TRBV5-1	TRBJ2-3
CASSLFGLPPNQPQHF	TGTGCCAGCAGTTTATTCGGTCTTCCCCCCAATCAGCCCCAGCATTTT	.	16	few	TRBV28	TRBJ1-5
CASSASGGNQPQHF	TGTGCCAGCAGCGCAAGTGGGGGCAATCAGCCCCAGCATTTT	.	14	once	TRBV6-1	TRBJ1-5